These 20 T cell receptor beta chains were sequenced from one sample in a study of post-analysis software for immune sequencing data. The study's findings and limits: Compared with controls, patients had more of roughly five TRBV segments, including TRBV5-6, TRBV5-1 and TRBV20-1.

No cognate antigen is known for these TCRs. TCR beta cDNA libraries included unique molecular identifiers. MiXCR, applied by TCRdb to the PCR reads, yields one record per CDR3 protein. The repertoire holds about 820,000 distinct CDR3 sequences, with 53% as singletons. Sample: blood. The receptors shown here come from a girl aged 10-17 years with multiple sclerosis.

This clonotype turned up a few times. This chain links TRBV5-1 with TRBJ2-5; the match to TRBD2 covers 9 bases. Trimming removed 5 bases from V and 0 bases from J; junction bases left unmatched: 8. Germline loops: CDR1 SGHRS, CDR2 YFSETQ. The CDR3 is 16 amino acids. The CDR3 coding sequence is TGCGCCAGCAGTTTTAGCGGGAGTGGGTACCAAGAGACCCAGTACTTC. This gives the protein CASSFSGSGYQETQYF.

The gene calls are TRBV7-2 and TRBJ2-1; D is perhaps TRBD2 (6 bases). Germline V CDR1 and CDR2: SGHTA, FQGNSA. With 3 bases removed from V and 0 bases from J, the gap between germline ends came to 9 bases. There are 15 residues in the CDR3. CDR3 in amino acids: CTSSFRDFSYNEQFF. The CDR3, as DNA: TGTACCAGCAGCTTCCGGGACTTCTCCTACAATGAGCAGTTCTTC.

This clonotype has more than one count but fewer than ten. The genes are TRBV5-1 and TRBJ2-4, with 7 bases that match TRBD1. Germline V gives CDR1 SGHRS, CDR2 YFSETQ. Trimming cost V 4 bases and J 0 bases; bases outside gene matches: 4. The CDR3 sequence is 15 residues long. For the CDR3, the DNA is TGCGCCAGCAGCCAAGACAGGGTAGCCAAAAACATTCAGTACTTC. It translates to CASSQDRVAKNIQYF.

As DNA, the CDR3 is TGCAGTGCTAGAAGGGGGCCAAGCGGGAACGTTTACAATGAGCAGTTCTTC. Protein: CSARRGPSGNVYNEQFF. The V call is TRBV20-1, the J call TRBJ2-1, with D perhaps matching TRBD1 or TRBD2 (7 bases each). V lost 2 bases and J 4 bases, leaving 21 bases between the germline ends. Germline lookup yields CDR1 DFQATT and CDR2 SNEGSKA (reference sequence). CDR3 length equals 17 residues.

The CDR3 nucleotides are TGCAGTGCTAGTGGGAATGGGGGGCTTTTCACCTACGAGCAGTACTTC. Protein: CSASGNGGLFTYEQYF. V and J are TRBV20-1 and TRBJ2-7; TRBD1 or TRBD2 may be the D gene (6 bases each). The CDR3 runs 16 residues. Per germline, CDR1 DFQATT and CDR2 SNEGSKA (reference sequence). V was shortened by 3 bases and J by 2 bases, with 20 bases between the two germline ends.

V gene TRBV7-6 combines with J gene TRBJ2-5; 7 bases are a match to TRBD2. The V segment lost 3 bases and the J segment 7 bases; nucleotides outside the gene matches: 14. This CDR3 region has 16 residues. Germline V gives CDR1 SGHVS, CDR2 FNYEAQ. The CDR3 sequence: CASSFRGRERVPTQYF. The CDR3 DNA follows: TGTGCCAGCAGCTTCCGGGGGAGGGAAAGGGTTCCGACCCAGTACTTC. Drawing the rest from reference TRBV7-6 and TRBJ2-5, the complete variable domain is GAGVSQSPRYKVTKRGQDVALRCDPISGHVSLYWYRQALGQGPEFLTYFNYEAQQDKSGLPNDRFSAERPEGSISTLTIQRTEQRDSAMYRCASSFRGRERVPTQYFGPGTRLLVL.

As DNA, the CDR3 is TGTGCCAGCAGCCATCCGGAAGGGGGTTTTTCACCCCTCCACTTT. This codes for CASSHPEGGFSPLHF. This chain joins TRBV11-2 and TRBJ1-6, with a possible D match to TRBD1 (6 bases). CDR1 SGHAT and CDR2 FQNNGV come from the germline V gene. There are 15 residues in the CDR3. V lost 5 bases to trimming and J lost 9 bases, with 17 bases between them. Full variable domain (outside the CDR3, taken from reference TRBV11-2 and TRBJ1-6): EAGVAQSPRYKIIEKRQSVAFWCNPISGHATLYWYQQILGQGPKLLIQFQNNGVVDDSQLPKDRFSAERLKGVDSTLKIQPAKLEDSAVYLCASSHPEGGFSPLHFGNGTRLTVT.

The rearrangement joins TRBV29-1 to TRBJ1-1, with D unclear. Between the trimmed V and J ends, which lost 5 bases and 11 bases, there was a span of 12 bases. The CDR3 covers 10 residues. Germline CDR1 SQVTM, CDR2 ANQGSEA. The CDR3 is CSVTQSQAFF. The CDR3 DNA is TGCAGCGTTACTCAGTCCCAGGCTTTCTTT.

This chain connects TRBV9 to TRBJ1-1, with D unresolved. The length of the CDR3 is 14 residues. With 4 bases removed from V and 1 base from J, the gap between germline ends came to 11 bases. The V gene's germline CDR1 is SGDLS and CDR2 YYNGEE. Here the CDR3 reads CASSSPNQNTEAFF. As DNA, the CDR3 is TGTGCCAGCAGCTCACCGAATCAGAACACTGAAGCTTTCTTT.

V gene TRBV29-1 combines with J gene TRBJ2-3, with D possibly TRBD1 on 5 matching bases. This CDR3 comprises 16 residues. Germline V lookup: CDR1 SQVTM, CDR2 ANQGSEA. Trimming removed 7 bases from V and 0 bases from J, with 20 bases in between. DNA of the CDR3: TGCAGCGGAAATGGGGTAGGGGATAAAAGCACAGATACGCAGTATTTT. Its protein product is CSGNGVGDKSTDTQYF.

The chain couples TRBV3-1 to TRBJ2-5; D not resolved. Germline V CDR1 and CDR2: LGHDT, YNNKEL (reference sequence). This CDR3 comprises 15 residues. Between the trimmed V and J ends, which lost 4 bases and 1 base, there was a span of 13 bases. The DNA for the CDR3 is TGTGCCAGCAGCCCAGAGAGGCGGTTCCAAGAGACCCAGTACTTC. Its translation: CASSPERRFQETQYF.

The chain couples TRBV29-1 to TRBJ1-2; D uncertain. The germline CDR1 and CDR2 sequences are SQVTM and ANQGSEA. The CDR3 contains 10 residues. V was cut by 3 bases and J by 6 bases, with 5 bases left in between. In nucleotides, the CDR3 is TGCAGCGTTGACGAAGATGGCTACACCTTC. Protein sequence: CSVDEDGYTF.

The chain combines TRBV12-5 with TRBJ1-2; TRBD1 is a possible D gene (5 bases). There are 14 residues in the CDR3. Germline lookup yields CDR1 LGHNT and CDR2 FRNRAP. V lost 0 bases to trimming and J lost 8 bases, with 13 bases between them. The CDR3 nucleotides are TGTGCTAGTGGTTTGGTTGGGACCAGGAGGGGCTACACCTTC. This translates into CASGLVGTRRGYTF.

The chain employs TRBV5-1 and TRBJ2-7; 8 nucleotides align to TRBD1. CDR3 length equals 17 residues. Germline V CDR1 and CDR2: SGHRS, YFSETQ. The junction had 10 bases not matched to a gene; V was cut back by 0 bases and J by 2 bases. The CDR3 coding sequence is TGCGCCAGCAGCTTGGCCGGTGAAGGACAGGGAACCTACGAGCAGTACTTC. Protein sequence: CASSLAGEGQGTYEQYF.

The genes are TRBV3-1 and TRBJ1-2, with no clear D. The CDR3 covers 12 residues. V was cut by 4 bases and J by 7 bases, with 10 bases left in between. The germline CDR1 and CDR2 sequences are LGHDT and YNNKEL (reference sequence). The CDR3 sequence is CASSPRKGGYTF. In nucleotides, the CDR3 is TGTGCCAGCAGCCCCCGAAAAGGTGGCTACACCTTC.

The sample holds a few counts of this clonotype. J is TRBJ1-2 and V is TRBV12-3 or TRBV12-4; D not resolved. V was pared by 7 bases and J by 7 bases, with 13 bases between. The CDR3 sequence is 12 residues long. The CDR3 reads CASNAGIGGYTF. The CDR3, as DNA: TGTGCCAGCAATGCCGGGATAGGTGGCTACACCTTC.

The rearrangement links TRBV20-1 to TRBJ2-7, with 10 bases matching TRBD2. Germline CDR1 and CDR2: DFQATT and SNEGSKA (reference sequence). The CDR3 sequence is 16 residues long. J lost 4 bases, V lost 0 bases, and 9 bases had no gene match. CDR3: CSAREIAGGPSYEQYF. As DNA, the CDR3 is TGCAGTGCTAGAGAAATAGCGGGGGGTCCCTCGTACGAGCAGTACTTC.

The CDR3 sequence is CSASGGLAGAWEQYF. The DNA for the CDR3 is TGCAGTGCTAGCGGCGGGCTAGCGGGAGCTTGGGAGCAGTACTTC. V gene TRBV20-1 combines with J gene TRBJ2-7; 10 nucleotides line up with TRBD2. The CDR3 runs 15 residues. The germline V gene has CDR1 DFQATT and CDR2 SNEGSKA (reference sequence). The junction had 12 bases not matched to a gene; V was cut back by 3 bases and J by 7 bases.

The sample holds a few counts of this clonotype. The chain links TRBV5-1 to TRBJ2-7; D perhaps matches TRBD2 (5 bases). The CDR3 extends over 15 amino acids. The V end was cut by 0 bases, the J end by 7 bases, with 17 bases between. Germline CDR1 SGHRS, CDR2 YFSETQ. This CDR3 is CASSLGRSKPGEQYF. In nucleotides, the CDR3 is TGCGCCAGCAGCTTGGGGAGAAGCAAGCCGGGGGAGCAGTACTTC.

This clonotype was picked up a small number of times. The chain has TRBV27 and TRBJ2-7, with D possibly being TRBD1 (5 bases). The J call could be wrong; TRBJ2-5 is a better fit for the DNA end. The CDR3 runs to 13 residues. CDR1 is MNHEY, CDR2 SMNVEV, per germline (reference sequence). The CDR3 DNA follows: TGTGCCAGCAGCCGCATGGGGCGGAAGACCCAGTACTTC. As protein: CASSRMGRKTQYF.